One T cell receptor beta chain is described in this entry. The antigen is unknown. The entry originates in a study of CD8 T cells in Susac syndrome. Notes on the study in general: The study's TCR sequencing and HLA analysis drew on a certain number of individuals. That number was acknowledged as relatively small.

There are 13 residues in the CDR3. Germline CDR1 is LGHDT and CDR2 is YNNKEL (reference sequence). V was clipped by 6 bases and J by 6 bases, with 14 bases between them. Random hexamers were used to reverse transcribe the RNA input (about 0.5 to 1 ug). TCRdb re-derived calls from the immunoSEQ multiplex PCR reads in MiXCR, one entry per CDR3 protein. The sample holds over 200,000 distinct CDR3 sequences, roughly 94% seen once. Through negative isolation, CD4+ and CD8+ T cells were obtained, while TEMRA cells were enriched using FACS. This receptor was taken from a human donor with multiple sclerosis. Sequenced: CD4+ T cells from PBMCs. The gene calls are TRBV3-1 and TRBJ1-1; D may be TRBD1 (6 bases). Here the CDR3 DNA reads TGTGCCAGCAGTACTACAGGGATATCTGAAGCTTTCTTT. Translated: CASSTTGISEAFF.